This TCR beta chain was retrieved from a study of T-cell memory formation after mild COVID-19. As for the study in general: TCR clusters were largely donor specific. Notes on the study in general: A subset of responding clones appeared in pre-infection memory, suggesting cross-reactive memory joined. There was a balanced CD4/CD8 profile in clones contracting day 15 to 85, and later expanders leaned CD4+.

This CDR3 region has 15 residues. V shed 0 bases, J shed 6 bases, and the junction held 4 bases outside the gene matches. The germline CDR1 and CDR2 sequences are SEHNR and FQNEAQ (reference sequence). TCRdb reanalysed the 5' RACE reads using MiXCR and keeps one entry per CDR3 protein. The sample contains 120,000 or so distinct CDR3 sequences, 16% of which appear only once. Note on this clonotype: Its antigen is not identified.

The V gene is TRBV7-9, the J gene TRBJ2-4; the match to TRBD1 covers 8 bases. The sample taken for sequencing was PBMCs or a T cell subset sorted from them (not recorded which). This sequence was found in an adult woman who had mild COVID-19 (a few samples of this study predate the infection). Cell type and time point are not known. CDR3 sequence (DNA): TGTGCCAGCAGCTTAGCGCTGGGACAGGTAAACATTCAGTACTTC. Translating gives CASSLALGQVNIQYF.